This T cell receptor (beta chain) was sequenced during a study of CD8+ T cells in alopecia areata. The wider study: Treated patients were dosed with oral tofacitinib, taking 5 to 10 mg twice daily. Tofacitinib treatment spanned 6 to 18 months, with 6 months off drug afterward. Whole-study findings and limits: Normal skin's resident alphabeta T cells are also sequenced in scalp samples.

RNA extraction was followed by reverse transcription into cDNA, which acted as the sequencing template. Method: immunoSEQ multiplex PCR; TCRdb's copy keeps in-frame clones and lacks some. Here the sample spans around 130,000 clones, 58% being singletons. A remark on this clone: Its antigen is currently unknown.

There are 15 residues in the CDR3. The V gene's germline CDR1 is SGHTA and CDR2 FQGNSA. V lost 5 bases and J 1 base, leaving 11 bases between the germline ends. In alopecia areata patients, both lesional scalp punch biopsies and peripheral blood were collected. The chain joins TRBV7-2 to TRBJ2-2; D is unresolved. This specimen consisted of CD4+ T cells sorted from blood, obtained at week 0. The TCR was taken from a human donor with alopecia areata. The CDR3: CASSPSDRNTGELFF. The CDR3 DNA reads as TGTGCCAGCAGCCCGTCTGATCGGAACACCGGGGAGCTGTTTTTT. Supplemented by reference TRBV7-2 and TRBJ2-2, the full variable domain reads GAGVSQSPSNKVTEKGKDVELRCDPISGHTALYWYRQSLGQGLEFLIYFQGNSAPDKSGLPSDRFSAERTGGSVSTLTIQRTQQEDSAVYLCASSPSDRNTGELFFGEGSRLTVL.